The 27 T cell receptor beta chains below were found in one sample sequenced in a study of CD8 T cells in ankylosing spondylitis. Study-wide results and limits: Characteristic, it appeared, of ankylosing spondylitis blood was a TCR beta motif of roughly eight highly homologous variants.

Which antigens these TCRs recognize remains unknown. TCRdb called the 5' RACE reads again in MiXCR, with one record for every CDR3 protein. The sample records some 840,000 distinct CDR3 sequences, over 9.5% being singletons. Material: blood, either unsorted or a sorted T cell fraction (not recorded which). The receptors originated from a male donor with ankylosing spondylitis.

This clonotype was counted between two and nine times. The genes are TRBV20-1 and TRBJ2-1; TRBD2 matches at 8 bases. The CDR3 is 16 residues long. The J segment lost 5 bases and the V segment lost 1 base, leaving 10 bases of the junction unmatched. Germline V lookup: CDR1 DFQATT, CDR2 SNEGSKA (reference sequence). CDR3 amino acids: CSARVLVGLADNEQFF. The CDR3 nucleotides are TGCAGTGCTAGAGTCCTGGTCGGACTAGCCGACAATGAGCAGTTCTTC.

CDR3 DNA: TGTGCCAGCAGCTTGACAGGGCTTGGGACTGAAGCTTTCTTT. It codes for CASSLTGLGTEAFF. V gene TRBV7-8 combines with J gene TRBJ1-1; 7 nucleotides agree with TRBD1. Germline CDR1 is SGHVS and CDR2 is FQNEAQ. There are 14 residues in the CDR3. V gave up 3 bases and J gave up 5 bases; unmatched junction bases: 6.

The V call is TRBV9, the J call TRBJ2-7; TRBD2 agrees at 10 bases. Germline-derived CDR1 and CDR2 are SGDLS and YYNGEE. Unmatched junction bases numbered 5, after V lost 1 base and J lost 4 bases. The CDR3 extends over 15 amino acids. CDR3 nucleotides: TGTGCCAGCAGCGTAACTCTAGCGGGAGTGTACGAGCAGTACTTC. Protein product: CASSVTLAGVYEQYF.

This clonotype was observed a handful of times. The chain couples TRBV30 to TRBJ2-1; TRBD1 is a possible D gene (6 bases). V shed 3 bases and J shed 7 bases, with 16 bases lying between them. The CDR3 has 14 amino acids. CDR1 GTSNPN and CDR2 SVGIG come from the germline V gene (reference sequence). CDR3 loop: CAWSRDIVFNEQFF. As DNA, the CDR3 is TGTGCCTGGAGCCGGGACATTGTATTTAATGAGCAGTTCTTC.

CDR3 sequence (DNA): TGTGCCAGCAGTCCAACCCGGGCTTACTCCTACGAGCAGTACTTC. Amino acid sequence: CASSPTRAYSYEQYF. The chain employs TRBV12-3 or TRBV12-4 and TRBJ2-7; D not resolved. This CDR3 contains 15 residues. The germline V and J ends were trimmed by 5 bases and 0 bases, with 14 bases remaining between them.

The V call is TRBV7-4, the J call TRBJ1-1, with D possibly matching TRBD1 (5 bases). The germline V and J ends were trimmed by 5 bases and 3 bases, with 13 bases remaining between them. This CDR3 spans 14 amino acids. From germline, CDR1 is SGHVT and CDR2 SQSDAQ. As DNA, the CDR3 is TGTGCCAGCAGCACACGGACACTGCACACTGAAGCTTTCTTT. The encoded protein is CASSTRTLHTEAFF.

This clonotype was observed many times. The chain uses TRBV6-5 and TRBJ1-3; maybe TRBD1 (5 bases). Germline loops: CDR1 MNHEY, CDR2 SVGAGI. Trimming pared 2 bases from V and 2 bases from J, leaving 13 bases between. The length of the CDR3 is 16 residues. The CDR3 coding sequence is TGTGCCAGCAGTTACGGGGGTCCCGGGGCTGGAAACACCATATATTTT. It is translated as CASSYGGPGAGNTIYF.

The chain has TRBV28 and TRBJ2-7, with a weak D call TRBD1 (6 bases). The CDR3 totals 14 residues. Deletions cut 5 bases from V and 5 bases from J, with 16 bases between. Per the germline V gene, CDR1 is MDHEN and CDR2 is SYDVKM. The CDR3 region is CASSRPTGKNEQYF. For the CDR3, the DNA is TGTGCCAGCAGTCGCCCGACAGGCAAAAACGAGCAGTACTTC.

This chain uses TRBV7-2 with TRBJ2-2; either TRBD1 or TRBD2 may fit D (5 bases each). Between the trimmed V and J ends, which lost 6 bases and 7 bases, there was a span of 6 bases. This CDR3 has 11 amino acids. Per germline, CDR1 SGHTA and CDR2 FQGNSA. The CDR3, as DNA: TGTGCCAGCAGGAGGGGCGGGGAGCTGTTTTTT. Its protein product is CASRRGGELFF.

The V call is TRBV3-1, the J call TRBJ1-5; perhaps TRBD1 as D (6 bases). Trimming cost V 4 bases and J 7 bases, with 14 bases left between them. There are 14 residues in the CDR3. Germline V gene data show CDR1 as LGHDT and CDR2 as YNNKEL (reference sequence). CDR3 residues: CASSRTGLGQPQHF. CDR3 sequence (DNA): TGTGCCAGCAGCCGAACAGGGCTTGGGCAGCCCCAGCATTTT.

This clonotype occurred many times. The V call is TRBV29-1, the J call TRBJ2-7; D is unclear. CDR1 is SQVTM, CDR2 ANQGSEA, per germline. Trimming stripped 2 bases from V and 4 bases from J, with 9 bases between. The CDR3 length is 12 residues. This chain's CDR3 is CSVELQNYEQYF. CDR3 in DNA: TGCAGCGTTGAACTCCAGAATTACGAGCAGTACTTC.

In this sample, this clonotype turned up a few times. This CDR3 is CASSQDLSGGFTDTQYF. As DNA, the CDR3 is TGTGCCAGCAGCCAAGATCTCAGCGGGGGGTTCACAGATACGCAGTATTTT. This rearrangement joins TRBV4-2 to TRBJ2-3; 9 bases align to TRBD2. The V gene's germline CDR1 is LGHNA and CDR2 YNFKEQ. Germline trimming cut 0 bases from V and 2 bases from J; bases unmatched to any gene: 6. This CDR3 has 17 amino acids.

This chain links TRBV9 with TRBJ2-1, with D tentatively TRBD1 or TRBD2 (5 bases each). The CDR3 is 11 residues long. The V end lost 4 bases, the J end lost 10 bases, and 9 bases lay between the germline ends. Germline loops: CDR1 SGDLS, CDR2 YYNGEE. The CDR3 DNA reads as TGTGCCAGCAGCCGAGGGGTGGAGCAGTTCTTC. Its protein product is CASSRGVEQFF.

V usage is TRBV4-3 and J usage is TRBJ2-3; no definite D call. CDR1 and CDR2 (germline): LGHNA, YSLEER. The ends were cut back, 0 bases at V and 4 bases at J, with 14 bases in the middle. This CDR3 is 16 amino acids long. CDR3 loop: CASSQDPRLTADTQYF. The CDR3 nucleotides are TGCGCCAGCAGCCAAGATCCCCGTCTTACCGCAGATACGCAGTATTTT.

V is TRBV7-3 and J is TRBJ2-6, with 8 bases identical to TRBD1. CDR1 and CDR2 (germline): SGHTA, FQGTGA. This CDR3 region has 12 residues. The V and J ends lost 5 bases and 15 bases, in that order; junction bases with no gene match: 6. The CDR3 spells CASSTTGESLTF. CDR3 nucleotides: TGTGCCAGCAGCACGACAGGGGAGAGCCTGACTTTC.

CDR3 in amino acids: CSAPRGQGTYNEQFF. The CDR3 DNA sequence: TGCAGTGCACCCAGGGGGCAGGGGACCTACAATGAGCAGTTCTTC. The chain combines TRBV20-1 with TRBJ2-1; 8 bases align to TRBD1. The CDR3 length is 15 residues. Per the germline V gene, CDR1 is DFQATT and CDR2 is SNEGSKA (reference sequence). V lost 6 bases, J lost 2 bases, and 9 bases stayed unmatched.

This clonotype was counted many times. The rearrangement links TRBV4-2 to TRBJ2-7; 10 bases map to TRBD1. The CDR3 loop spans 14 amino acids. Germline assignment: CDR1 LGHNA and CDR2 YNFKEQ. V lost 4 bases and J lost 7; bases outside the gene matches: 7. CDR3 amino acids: CASSLRQGAGEQYF. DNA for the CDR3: TGTGCCAGCAGCCTTAGACAGGGGGCAGGGGAGCAGTACTTC.

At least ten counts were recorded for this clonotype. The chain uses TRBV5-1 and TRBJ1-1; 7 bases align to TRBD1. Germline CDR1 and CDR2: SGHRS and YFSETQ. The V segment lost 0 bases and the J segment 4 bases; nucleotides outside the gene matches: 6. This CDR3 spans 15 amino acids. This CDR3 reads CASSLVGGGGTEAFF. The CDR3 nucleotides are TGCGCCAGCAGCTTGGTAGGGGGCGGTGGCACTGAAGCTTTCTTT.

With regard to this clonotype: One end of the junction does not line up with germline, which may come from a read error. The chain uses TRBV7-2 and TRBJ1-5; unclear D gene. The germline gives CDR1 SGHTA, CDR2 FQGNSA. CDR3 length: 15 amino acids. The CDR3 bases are TGTGCCGGCAGCTCCGTCGGTCGTTCCAATCAGCCCCAGCATTTT. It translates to CAGSSVGRSNQPQHF.

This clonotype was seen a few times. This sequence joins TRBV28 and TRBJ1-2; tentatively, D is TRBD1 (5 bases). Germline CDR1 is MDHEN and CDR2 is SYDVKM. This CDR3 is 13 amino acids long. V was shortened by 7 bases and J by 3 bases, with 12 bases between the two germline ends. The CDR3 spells CASIRDQHYGYTF. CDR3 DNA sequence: TGTGCCAGCATTAGGGACCAGCACTATGGCTACACCTTC.

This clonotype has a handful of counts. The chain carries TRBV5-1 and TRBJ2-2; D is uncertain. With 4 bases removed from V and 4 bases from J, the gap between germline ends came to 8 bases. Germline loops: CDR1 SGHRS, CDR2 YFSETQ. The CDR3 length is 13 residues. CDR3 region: CASSQDPTGELFF. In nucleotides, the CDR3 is TGCGCCAGCAGCCAAGACCCCACCGGGGAGCTGTTTTTT.

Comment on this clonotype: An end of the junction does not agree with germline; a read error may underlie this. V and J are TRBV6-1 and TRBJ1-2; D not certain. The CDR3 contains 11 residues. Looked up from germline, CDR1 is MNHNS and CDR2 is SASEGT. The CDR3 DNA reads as TGTGCCAGCAGTGAAGCCCCGGGAGAGGATTTC. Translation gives CASSEAPGEDF.

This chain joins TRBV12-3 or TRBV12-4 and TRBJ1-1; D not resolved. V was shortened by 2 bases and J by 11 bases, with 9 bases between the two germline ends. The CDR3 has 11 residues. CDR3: CASSLRTAAFF. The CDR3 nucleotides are TGTGCCAGCAGTTTAAGGACGGCGGCTTTCTTT.

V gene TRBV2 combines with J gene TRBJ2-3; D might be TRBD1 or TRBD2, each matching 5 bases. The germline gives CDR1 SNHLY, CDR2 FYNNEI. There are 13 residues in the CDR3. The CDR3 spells CAESRDLSDTQYF. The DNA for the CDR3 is TGTGCAGAGTCTAGGGACCTTTCGGATACGCAGTATTTT. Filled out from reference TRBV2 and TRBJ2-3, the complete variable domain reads EPEVTQTPSHQVTQMGQEVILRCVPISNHLYFYWYRQILGQKVEFLVSFYNNEISEKSEIFDDQFSVERPDGSNFTLKIRSTKLEDSAMYFCAESRDLSDTQYFGPGTRLTVL.

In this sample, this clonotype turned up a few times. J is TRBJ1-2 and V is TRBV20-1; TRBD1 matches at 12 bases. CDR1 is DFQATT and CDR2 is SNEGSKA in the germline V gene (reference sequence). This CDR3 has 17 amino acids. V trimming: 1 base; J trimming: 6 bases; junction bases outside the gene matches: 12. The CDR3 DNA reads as TGCAGTGCTAGAGTCCGGGACAGGGGGCAGTATAGAAATGGCTACACCTTC. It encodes CSARVRDRGQYRNGYTF.

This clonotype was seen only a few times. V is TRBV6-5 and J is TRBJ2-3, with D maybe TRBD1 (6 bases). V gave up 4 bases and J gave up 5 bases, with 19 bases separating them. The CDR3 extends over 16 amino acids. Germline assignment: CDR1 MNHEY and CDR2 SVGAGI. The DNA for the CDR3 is TGTGCCAGCAGTTTCGTCAGGGGATTAATCGGAGATACGCAGTATTTT. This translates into CASSFVRGLIGDTQYF.

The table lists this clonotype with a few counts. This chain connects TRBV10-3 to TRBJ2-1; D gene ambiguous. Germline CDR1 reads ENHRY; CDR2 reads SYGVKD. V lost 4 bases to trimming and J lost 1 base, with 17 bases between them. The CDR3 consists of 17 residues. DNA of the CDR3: TGTGCCATCAGTGGCAGCAGCCTAAGAATATCCTACAATGAGCAGTTCTTC. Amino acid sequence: CAISGSSLRISYNEQFF.